Listed below are T cell receptor beta chains from one sample, sequenced in a study of memory CD4+ T cells and cytomegalovirus serostatus. Assay: immunoSEQ multiplex PCR; the TCRdb copy retains only in-frame clones and omits some. The data contain 75,000 to 95,000 clones, 65% to 85% of them singletons. The source material was memory CD4+ T cells from blood. The receptors derive from an adult in good health and CMV-seronegative. The CDR3 runs from the conserved cysteine through the conserved F or W. Fields, in order: D gene, J gene, V gene, clone size, CDR3 protein, CDR3 DNA. D genes are given only for firm matches. Part of the rows lack a size; the others show once, few, many or a class for expanded clones.

- | TRBJ1-2 | TRBV9 | - | CASSVDTNYGYTF | TGTGCCAGCAGCGTAGACACTAACTATGGCTACACCTTC
TRBD2 | TRBJ2-5 | TRBV7-2 | - | CASTQNPSGGQETQYF | TGTGCCAGCACCCAGAACCCTAGCGGGGGGCAAGAGACCCAGTACTTC
- | TRBJ2-1 | TRBV5-1 | - | CASSLAFRGEQFF | TGCGCCAGCAGCTTGGCTTTCCGGGGGGAGCAGTTCTTC
TRBD1 | TRBJ2-3 | TRBV2 | - | CASRPRDRVGKDTQYF | TGTGCCAGCAGACCAAGGGACAGGGTCGGTAAAGATACGCAGTATTTT
- | TRBJ2-2 | TRBV5-6 | - | CASSWRGELFF | TGTGCCAGCAGCTGGCGGGGGGAGCTGTTTTTT
- | TRBJ1-3 | TRBV30 | - | CAWAQGDGNTIYF | TGTGCCTGGGCACAGGGAGATGGAAACACCATATATTTT
TRBD1 | TRBJ2-5 | TRBV18 | - | CASSPPGQGARETQYF | TGTGCCAGCTCACCCCCGGGACAGGGGGCGCGGGAGACCCAGTACTTC
- | TRBJ1-4 | TRBV14 | - | CASSQVTYRLFF | TGTGCCAGCAGCCAAGTTACATACAGACTGTTTTTT
- | TRBJ2-2 | TRBV30 | - | CARASEGPGELFF | TGTGCCAGGGCGAGCGAGGGTCCCGGGGAGCTGTTTTTT
- | TRBJ2-3 | TRBV7-9 | - | CASSPSGADTQYF | TGTGCCAGCAGCCCTTCGGGAGCAGATACGCAGTATTTT
- | TRBJ2-6 | TRBV9 | - | CASSVGLGTRGSGANVLTF | TGTGCCAGCAGCGTAGGCCTTGGGACCAGAGGCTCTGGGGCCAACGTCCTGACTTTC
- | TRBJ1-5 | TRBV7-8 | - | CASSLATMTGRSRQPQHF | TGTGCCAGCAGCTTAGCAACAATGACAGGACGGTCCCGGCAGCCCCAGCATTTT
- | TRBJ1-5 | TRBV7-9 | - | CASSLQQDQPQHF | TGTGCCAGCAGCTTACAACAGGATCAGCCCCAGCATTTT
- | TRBJ1-6 | TRBV5-1 | - | CASSSTPATPLHF | TGCGCCAGCAGCTCCACGCCAGCTACACCCCTCCACTTT
TRBD1 | TRBJ1-4 | TRBV5-1 | - | CASSRDRGGEKLFF | TGCGCCAGCAGCCGGGACAGGGGTGGCGAAAAACTGTTTTTT
- | TRBJ1-1 | TRBV6-6 | - | CASRPPWGAIEAFF | TGTGCCAGCAGGCCTCCGTGGGGCGCGATTGAAGCTTTCTTT
- | TRBJ1-2 | TRBV19 | once | CASSTRDMPLGGYTF | TGTGCCAGTAGTACGAGGGACATGCCCCTCGGGGGCTACACCTTC
TRBD2 | TRBJ2-1 | TRBV5-1 | - | CASSEGGYNEQFF | TGCGCCAGCAGTGAGGGAGGGTACAATGAGCAGTTCTTC
TRBD2 | TRBJ2-3 | TRBV7-3 | few | CASSLLRGGFSSTDTQYF | TGTGCCAGCAGCTTACTGCGGGGGGGGTTCTCTAGCACAGATACGCAGTATTTT
- | TRBJ2-2 | TRBV28 | - | CASRVLSPAGMNTGELFF | TGTGCCAGCCGAGTTTTATCCCCCGCTGGGATGAACACCGGGGAGCTGTTTTTT
TRBD1 | TRBJ1-1 | TRBV11-3 | - | CASSQKTGEAFF | TGTGCCAGCAGCCAAAAGACAGGGGAAGCTTTCTTT
- | TRBJ2-5 | TRBV5-6 | - | CASSLKPGGGWETQYF | TGTGCCAGCAGCTTGAAACCCGGGGGCGGATGGGAGACCCAGTACTTC
- | TRBJ2-1 | TRBV19 | - | CASSMEEGQFF | TGTGCCAGTAGTATGGAGGAGGGGCAGTTCTTC
TRBD1 | TRBJ1-6 | TRBV7-2 | - | CASSLDRTGALHF | TGTGCCAGCAGCTTAGACCGGACAGGGGCCCTCCACTTT
TRBD1 | TRBJ1-1 | TRBV4-2 | - | CASSHWDRGEAEAFF | TGTGCCAGCAGCCACTGGGACAGGGGCGAGGCTGAAGCTTTCTTT
- | TRBJ1-2 | TRBV5-1 | - | CASSFRDLSGYTF | TGCGCCAGCAGCTTTCGGGACTTGTCAGGCTACACCTTC
TRBD1 | TRBJ1-2 | TRBV5-4 | - | CASSLGGQGAYGYTF | TGTGCCAGCAGCTTGGGAGGGCAGGGGGCCTATGGCTACACCTTC
- | TRBJ2-1 | TRBV29-1 | once | CSVGGGYNEQFF | TGCAGCGTTGGAGGAGGCTACAATGAGCAGTTCTTC
- | TRBJ2-7 | TRBV20-1 | - | CSARRGHEQYF | TGCAGTGCTAGGAGAGGGCACGAGCAGTACTTC
TRBD1 | TRBJ1-1 | TRBV10-3 | - | CAISESGQGSRGGYTEAFF | TGTGCCATCAGTGAATCGGGACAGGGGAGCCGCGGGGGATACACTGAAGCTTTCTTT
- | TRBJ2-3 | TRBV18 | - | CASSPGGKGLTDTQYF | TGTGCCAGCTCACCAGGTGGTAAGGGGCTCACAGATACGCAGTATTTT